This passage covers 17 T cell receptor beta chains from one sample sequenced in a study of cytomegalovirus exposure and HLA in healthy donors. Primers: 60 Vbeta forward and 13 Jbeta reverse. The repertoire was sequenced with immunoSEQ multiplex PCR; TCRdb's copy has only in-frame clones and lacks some. The sample yields 90,000 to 130,000 clones, 82% seen once. The source material was PBMCs. These receptors all come from a man aged 30 to 45 in good health and CMV-seropositive.

J is TRBJ1-2 and V is TRBV5-1; a weak D match, TRBD1 (6 bases). The V and J ends lost 9 bases and 8 bases respectively, with 20 bases between them. The length of the CDR3 is 13 residues. Germline CDR1 and CDR2: SGHRS and YFSETQ. The CDR3 nucleotides are TGCGCCACCTCAGTCATGGGGGCAGAAGGCTACACCTTC. Translated: CATSVMGAEGYTF.

The chain uses TRBV29-1 and TRBJ1-3; D gene uncertain. Looked up from germline, CDR1 is SQVTM and CDR2 is ANQGSEA. The CDR3 runs 14 residues. Trimming took 6 bases from V and 4 from J, leaving 16 bases between them. The CDR3 bases are TGCAGCGTCGAGATAAAGCCGGGAGGAAACACCATATATTTT. The encoded protein is CSVEIKPGGNTIYF.

CDR3 amino acids: CASTRQGVSTEAFF. DNA for the CDR3: TGTGCCAGCACCCGACAGGGGGTGAGTACTGAAGCTTTCTTT. The V gene is TRBV28, the J gene TRBJ1-1; TRBD1 agrees at 9 bases. The CDR3 covers 14 residues. Germline V gives CDR1 MDHEN, CDR2 SYDVKM. Trimming cost V 7 bases and J 5 bases; bases outside gene matches: 8.

The rearrangement joins TRBV10-3 to TRBJ2-5, with D tentatively TRBD1 (7 bases). V was pared by 6 bases and J by 5 bases, with 16 bases between. This CDR3 region has 14 residues. CDR1 is ENHRY and CDR2 is SYGVKD in the germline V gene. The CDR3 coding sequence is TGTGCCATCAGCTCAGGGGGTGGGGGGGAGACCCAGTACTTC. This gives the protein CAISSGGGGETQYF.

The chain recombines TRBV5-4 with TRBJ2-5; 11 positions match TRBD2. Germline CDR1 and CDR2: SGHNT and YYREEE (reference sequence). This CDR3 is 16 amino acids long. J gave up 5 bases and V 3 bases, and 9 bases lay outside the gene matches. CDR3 sequence (DNA): TGTGCCAGCAGCTCGTTAGCGGGGGGGCGCTTGGAGACCCAGTACTTC. Its protein is CASSSLAGGRLETQYF.

The chain combines TRBV6-1 with TRBJ1-3; D perhaps matches TRBD1 (6 bases). The V gene's germline CDR1 is MNHNS and CDR2 SASEGT. The V end lost 6 bases, the J end lost 0 bases, and 9 bases lay between the germline ends. This CDR3 region has 14 residues. CDR3 amino acids: CASSQGSSGNTIYF. The CDR3 DNA is TGTGCCAGCAGCCAGGGGAGCTCTGGAAACACCATATATTTT.

The chain combines TRBV6-1 with TRBJ2-7; 7 nucleotides match TRBD1. The CDR3 contains 12 residues. With 8 bases clipped from V and 6 bases from J, the junction kept 7 bases outside the gene matches. The germline CDR1 and CDR2 sequences are MNHNS and SASEGT. CDR3 DNA: TGTGCCAGCCGTAGGACAGGCCGCGAGCAGTACGTC. This sequence encodes CASRRTGREQYV.

This chain connects TRBV7-8 to TRBJ2-1; D not resolved. Germline V gene sequence: CDR1 SGHVS, CDR2 FQNEAQ. Trimming stripped 1 base from V and 5 bases from J, with 9 bases between. The CDR3 runs 14 residues. CDR3 amino acids: CASSLEFRNNEQFF. The CDR3 DNA reads TGTGCCAGCAGCTTAGAGTTCAGAAACAATGAGCAGTTCTTC.

This chain connects TRBV4-1 to TRBJ1-6; D is unclear. Trimming cost V 1 base and J 8 bases, with 6 bases left between them. Germline V gene sequence: CDR1 MGHRA, CDR2 YSYEKL. This CDR3 spans 13 amino acids. DNA of the CDR3: TGCGCCAGCAGCCAAGTCCCCGATTCACCCCTCCACTTT. Encoded protein: CASSQVPDSPLHF.

V usage is TRBV5-8 and J usage is TRBJ2-2, with a tentative D call TRBD2 (5 bases). Germline CDR1 reads SGHTS; CDR2 reads YDEGEE. V was shortened by 0 bases and J by 1 base, with 7 bases between the two germline ends. CDR3 length equals 15 residues. The CDR3 reads CASSLAAVNTGELFF. The CDR3 coding sequence is TGTGCCAGCAGCTTGGCAGCGGTGAACACCGGGGAGCTGTTTTTT.

This sequence joins TRBV9 and TRBJ1-6, with TRBD1 matching 8 bases. This CDR3 has 16 amino acids. The germline gives CDR1 SGDLS, CDR2 YYNGEE. V lost 0 bases and J lost 11; bases outside the gene matches: 10. The CDR3 coding sequence is TGTGCCAGCAGCGTAGCCCCTAGCGCAGGGGGCGCACCCCTCCACTTT. Protein product: CASSVAPSAGGAPLHF.

The count of this clone is one. The chain links TRBV11-2 to TRBJ1-2, with no clear D. The CDR3 covers 13 residues. V was pared by 2 bases and J by 11 bases, with 15 bases between. Per germline, CDR1 SGHAT and CDR2 FQNNGV. The CDR3 nucleotides read TGTGCCAGCAGCTTATCCCGGGAAGCCCGATACACCTTC. This sequence encodes CASSLSREARYTF.

This chain uses TRBV19 with TRBJ1-2, with D possibly being TRBD1 (5 bases). The CDR3 is 16 residues long. Germline CDR1 is LNHDA and CDR2 is SQIVND (reference sequence). V was trimmed by 6 bases and J by 1 base, leaving 18 bases between them. The CDR3 reads CASSLSPGLVNYGYTF. The CDR3 coding sequence is TGTGCCAGTAGCCTCAGCCCAGGGCTAGTTAACTATGGCTACACCTTC.

The V call is TRBV7-2, the J call TRBJ1-6; TRBD1 is a possible D gene (5 bases). Germline V lookup: CDR1 SGHTA, CDR2 FQGNSA. Trimming cost V 2 bases and J 10 bases, with 15 bases left between them. CDR3 length equals 15 residues. CDR3 in DNA: TGTGCCAGCAGCTTACGGGGCGGGATTGGGTCACCCCTCCACTTT. Translated, it gives CASSLRGGIGSPLHF.

The chain carries TRBV7-8 and TRBJ1-1, with 7 positions matching TRBD1. The CDR3 covers 13 residues. Per the germline V gene, CDR1 is SGHVS and CDR2 is FQNEAQ. Losses at the gene ends were 5 bases for V and 8 bases for J; bases not matched to a gene: 8. The CDR3, as DNA: TGTGCCAGCAGCCGTCGACAGGGAAGAGAAGCTTTCTTT. Translated: CASSRRQGREAFF.

As regards this clone: Other DNA sequences in this specimen translate into the identical CDR3. J is TRBJ2-5 and V is TRBV9, with 8 bases matching TRBD2. There are 16 residues in the CDR3. CDR1 and CDR2 (germline): SGDLS, YYNGEE. The trim removed 0 bases at V and 5 bases at J, leaving 9 bases unmatched. The CDR3 sequence: CASSVGGLAGGETQYF. DNA for the CDR3: TGTGCCAGCAGCGTAGGAGGGCTAGCGGGTGGGGAGACCCAGTACTTC.

The V and J genes are TRBV5-1 and TRBJ2-7; D might be TRBD1 (5 bases). The CDR3 is 13 residues long. Trimming removed 2 bases from V and 3 bases from J, with 9 bases in between. Germline V lookup: CDR1 SGHRS, CDR2 YFSETQ. The CDR3 nucleotides read TGCGCCAGCAGCTTCCAGGGTGGCTACGAGCAGTACTTC. This translates into CASSFQGGYEQYF.